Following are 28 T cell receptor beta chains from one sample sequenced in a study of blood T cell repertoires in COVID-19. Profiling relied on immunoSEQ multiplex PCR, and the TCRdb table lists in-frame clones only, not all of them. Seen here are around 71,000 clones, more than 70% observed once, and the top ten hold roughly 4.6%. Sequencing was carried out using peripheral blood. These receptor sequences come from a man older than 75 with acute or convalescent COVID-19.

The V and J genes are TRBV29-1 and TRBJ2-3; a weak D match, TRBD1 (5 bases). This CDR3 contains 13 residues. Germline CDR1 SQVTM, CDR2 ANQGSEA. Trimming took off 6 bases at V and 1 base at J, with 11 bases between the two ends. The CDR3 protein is CSVPLGGTDTQYF. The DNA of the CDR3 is TGCAGCGTACCCCTAGGGGGCACAGATACGCAGTATTTT.

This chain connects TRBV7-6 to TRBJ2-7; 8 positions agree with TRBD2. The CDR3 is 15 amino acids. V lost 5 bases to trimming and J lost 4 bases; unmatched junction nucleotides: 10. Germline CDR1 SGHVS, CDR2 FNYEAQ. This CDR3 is CASSRARGGQYEQYF. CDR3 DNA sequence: TGTGCCAGCAGCCGCGCTCGGGGGGGTCAATACGAGCAGTACTTC.

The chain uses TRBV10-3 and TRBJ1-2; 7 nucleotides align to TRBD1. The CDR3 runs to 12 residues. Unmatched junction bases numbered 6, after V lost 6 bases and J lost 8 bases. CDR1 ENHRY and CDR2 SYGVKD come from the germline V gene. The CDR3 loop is CAIRVTGLGYTF. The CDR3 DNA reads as TGTGCCATCAGGGTGACAGGGTTGGGCTACACCTTC.

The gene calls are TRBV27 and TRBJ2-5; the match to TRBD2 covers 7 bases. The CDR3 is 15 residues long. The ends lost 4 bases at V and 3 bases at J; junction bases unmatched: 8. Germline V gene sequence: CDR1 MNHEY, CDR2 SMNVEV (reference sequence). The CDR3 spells CASSSPSGGEETQYF. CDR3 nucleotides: TGTGCCAGCAGTTCCCCTAGCGGAGGGGAAGAGACCCAGTACTTC.

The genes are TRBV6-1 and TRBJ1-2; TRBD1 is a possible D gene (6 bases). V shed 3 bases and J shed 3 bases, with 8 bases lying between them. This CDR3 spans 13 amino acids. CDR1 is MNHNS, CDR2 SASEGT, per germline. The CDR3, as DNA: TGTGCCAGCAGTGATGGGGGCTACTATGGCTACACCTTC. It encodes CASSDGGYYGYTF.

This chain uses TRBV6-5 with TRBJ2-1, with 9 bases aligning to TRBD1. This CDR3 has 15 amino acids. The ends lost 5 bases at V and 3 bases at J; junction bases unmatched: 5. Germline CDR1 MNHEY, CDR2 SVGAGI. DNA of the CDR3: TGTGCCAGCAGTCCCGGACAGGGGAGCTACAATGAGCAGTTCTTC. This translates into CASSPGQGSYNEQFF.

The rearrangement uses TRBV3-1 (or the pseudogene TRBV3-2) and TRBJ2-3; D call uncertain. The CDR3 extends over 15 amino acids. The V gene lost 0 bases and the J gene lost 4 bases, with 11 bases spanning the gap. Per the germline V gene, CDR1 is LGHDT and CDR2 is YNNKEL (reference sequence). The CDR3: CASSQDTTPSDTQYF. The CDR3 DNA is TGTGCCAGCAGCCAAGATACAACCCCATCAGATACGCAGTATTTT.

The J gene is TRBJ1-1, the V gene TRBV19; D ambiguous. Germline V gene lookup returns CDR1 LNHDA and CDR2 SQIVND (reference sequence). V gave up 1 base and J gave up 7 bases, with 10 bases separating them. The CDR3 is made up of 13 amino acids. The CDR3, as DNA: TGTGCCAGTAGTATAGGTCTCACACGTGAAGCTTTCTTT. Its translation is CASSIGLTREAFF.

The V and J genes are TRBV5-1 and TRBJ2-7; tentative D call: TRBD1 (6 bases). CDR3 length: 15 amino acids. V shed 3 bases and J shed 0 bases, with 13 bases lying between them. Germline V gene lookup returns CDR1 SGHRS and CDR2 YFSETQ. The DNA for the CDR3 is TGCGCCAGCAGCTGGGACAACAGGGCCTCCTACGAGCAGTACTTC. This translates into CASSWDNRASYEQYF.

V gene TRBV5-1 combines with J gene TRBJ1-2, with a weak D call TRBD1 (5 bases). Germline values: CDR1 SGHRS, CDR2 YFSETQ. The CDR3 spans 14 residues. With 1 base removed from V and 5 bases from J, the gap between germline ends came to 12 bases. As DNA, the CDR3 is TGCGCCAGCAGCTTGTTCGACAGCGAGTATGGCTACACCTTC. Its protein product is CASSLFDSEYGYTF.

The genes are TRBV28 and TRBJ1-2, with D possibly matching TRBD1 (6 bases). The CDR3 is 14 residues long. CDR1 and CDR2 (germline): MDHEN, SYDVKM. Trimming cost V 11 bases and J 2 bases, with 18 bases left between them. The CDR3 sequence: CAGQRGRGNYGYTF. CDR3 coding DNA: TGTGCCGGCCAGAGGGGGAGGGGCAACTATGGCTACACCTTC.

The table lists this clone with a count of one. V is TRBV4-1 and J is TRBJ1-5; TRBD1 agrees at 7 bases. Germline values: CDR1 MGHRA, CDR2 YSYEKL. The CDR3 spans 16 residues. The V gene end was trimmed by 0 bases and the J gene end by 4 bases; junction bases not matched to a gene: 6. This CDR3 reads CASSQDPGQLNQPQHF. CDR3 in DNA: TGCGCCAGCAGCCAAGACCCGGGACAGTTAAATCAGCCCCAGCATTTT.

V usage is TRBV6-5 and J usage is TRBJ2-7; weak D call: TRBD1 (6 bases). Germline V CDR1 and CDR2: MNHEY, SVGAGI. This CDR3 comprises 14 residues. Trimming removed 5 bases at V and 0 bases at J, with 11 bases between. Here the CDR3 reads CASSTRTVSYEQYF. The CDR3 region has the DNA TGTGCCAGCAGTACCCGGACAGTCTCCTACGAGCAGTACTTC.

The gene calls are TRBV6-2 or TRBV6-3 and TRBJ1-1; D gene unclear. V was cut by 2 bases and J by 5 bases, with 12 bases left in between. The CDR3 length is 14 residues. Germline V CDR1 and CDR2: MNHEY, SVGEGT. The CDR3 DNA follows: TGTGCCAGCAGTTACAGTAGGGAGAGGACTGAAGCTTTCTTT. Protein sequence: CASSYSRERTEAFF.

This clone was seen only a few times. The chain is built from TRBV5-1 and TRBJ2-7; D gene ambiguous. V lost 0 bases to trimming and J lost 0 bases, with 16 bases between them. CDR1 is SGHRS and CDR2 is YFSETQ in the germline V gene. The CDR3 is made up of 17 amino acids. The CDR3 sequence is CASSLAASTADSYEQYF. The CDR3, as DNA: TGCGCCAGCAGCTTGGCAGCCTCAACGGCGGACTCCTACGAGCAGTACTTC.

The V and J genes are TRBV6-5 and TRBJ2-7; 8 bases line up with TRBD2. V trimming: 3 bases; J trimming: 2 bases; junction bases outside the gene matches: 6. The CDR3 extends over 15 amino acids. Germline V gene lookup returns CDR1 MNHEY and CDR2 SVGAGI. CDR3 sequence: CASSYYSGGAYEQYF. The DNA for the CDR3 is TGTGCCAGCAGTTATTACTCCGGGGGGGCCTACGAGCAGTACTTC.

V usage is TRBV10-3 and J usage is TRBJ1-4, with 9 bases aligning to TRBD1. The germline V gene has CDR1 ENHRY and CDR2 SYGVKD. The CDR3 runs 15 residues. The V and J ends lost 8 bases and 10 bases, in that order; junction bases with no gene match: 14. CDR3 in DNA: TGTGCCATCGGTTCGACAGGGGGTGCCGAGGGAAAACTGTTTTTT. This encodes CAIGSTGGAEGKLFF.

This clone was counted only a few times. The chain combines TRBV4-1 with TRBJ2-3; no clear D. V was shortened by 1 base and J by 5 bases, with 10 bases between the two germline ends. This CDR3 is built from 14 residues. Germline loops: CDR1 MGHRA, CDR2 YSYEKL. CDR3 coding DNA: TGCGCCAGCAGCCAAGTGGCCTCCATAGATACGCAGTATTTT. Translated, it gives CASSQVASIDTQYF.

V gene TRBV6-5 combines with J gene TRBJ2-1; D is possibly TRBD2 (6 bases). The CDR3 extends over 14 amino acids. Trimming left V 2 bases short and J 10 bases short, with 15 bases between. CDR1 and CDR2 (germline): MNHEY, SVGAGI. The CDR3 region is CASSYAGLLNEQFF. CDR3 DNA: TGTGCCAGCAGTTACGCAGGACTACTTAACGAGCAGTTCTTC.

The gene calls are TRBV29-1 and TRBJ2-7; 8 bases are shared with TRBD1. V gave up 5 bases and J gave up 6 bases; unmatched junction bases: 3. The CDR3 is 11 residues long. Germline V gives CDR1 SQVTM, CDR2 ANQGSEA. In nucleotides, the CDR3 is TGCAGCGTTCTCACAGGGGGCGAGCAGTACTTC. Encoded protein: CSVLTGGEQYF.

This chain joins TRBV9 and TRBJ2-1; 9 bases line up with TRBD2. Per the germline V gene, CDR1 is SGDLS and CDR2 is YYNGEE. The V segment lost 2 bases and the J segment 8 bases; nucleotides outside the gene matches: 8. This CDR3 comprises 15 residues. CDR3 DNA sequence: TGTGCCAGCAGCGTCGGGATAGCGGGAGTAGATGAGCAGTTCTTC. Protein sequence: CASSVGIAGVDEQFF.

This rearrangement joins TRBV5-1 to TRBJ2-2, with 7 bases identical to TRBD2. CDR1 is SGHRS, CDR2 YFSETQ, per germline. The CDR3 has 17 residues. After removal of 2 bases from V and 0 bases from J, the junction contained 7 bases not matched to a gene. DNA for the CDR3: TGCGCCAGCAGCTTACGGGGAGGGTCCGCGAACACCGGGGAGCTGTTTTTT. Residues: CASSLRGGSANTGELFF. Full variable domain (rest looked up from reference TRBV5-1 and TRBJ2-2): KAGVTQTPRYLIKTRGQQVTLSCSPISGHRSVSWYQQTPGQGLQFLFEYFSETQRNKGNFPGRFSGRQFSNSRSEMNVSTLELGDSALYLCASSLRGGSANTGELFFGEGSRLTVL.

CDR3 bases: TGCGCCAGCAGCCAAGATCTGCGGGAGGGTACCGAGTTCTTC. This encodes CASSQDLREGTEFF. V usage is TRBV4-1 and J usage is TRBJ2-1; 9 bases map to TRBD2. There are 14 residues in the CDR3. The germline V gene encodes CDR1 MGHRA and CDR2 YSYEKL. The V segment lost 0 bases and the J segment 14 bases; nucleotides outside the gene matches: 8.

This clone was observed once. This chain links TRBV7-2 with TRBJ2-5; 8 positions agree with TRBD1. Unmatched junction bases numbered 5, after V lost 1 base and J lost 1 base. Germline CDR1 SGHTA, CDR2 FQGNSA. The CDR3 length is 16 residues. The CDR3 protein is CASSLGSGTGQETQYF. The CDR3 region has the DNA TGTGCCAGCAGCTTAGGATCCGGGACAGGCCAAGAGACCCAGTACTTC.

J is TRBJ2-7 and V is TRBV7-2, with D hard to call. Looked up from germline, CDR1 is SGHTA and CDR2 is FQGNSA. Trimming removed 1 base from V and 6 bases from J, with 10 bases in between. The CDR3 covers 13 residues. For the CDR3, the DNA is TGTGCCAGCAGCTTAGTCTCCGGGTCCGAGCAGTACTTC. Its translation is CASSLVSGSEQYF.

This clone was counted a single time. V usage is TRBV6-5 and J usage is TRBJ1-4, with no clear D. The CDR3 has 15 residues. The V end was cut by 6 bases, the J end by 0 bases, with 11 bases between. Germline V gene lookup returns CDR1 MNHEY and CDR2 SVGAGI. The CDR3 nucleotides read TGTGCCAGCAGGCGAGCGACCTCAACTAATGAAAAACTGTTTTTT. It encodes CASRRATSTNEKLFF.

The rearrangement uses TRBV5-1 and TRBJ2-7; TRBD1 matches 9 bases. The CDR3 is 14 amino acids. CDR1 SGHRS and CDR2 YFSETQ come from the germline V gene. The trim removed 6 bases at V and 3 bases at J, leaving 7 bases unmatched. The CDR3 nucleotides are TGCGCCAGCAACCGGGACAGGGCGGACTACGAGCAGTACTTC. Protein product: CASNRDRADYEQYF. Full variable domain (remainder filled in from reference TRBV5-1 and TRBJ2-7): KAGVTQTPRYLIKTRGQQVTLSCSPISGHRSVSWYQQTPGQGLQFLFEYFSETQRNKGNFPGRFSGRQFSNSRSEMNVSTLELGDSALYLCASNRDRADYEQYFGPGTRLTVT.

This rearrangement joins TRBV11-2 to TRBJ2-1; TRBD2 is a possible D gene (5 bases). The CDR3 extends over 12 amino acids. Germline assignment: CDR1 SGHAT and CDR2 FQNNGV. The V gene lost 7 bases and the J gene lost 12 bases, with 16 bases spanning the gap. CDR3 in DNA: TGTGCCAGCAACACCGGAGGCGTCAGGCAGTTCTTC. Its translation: CASNTGGVRQFF.